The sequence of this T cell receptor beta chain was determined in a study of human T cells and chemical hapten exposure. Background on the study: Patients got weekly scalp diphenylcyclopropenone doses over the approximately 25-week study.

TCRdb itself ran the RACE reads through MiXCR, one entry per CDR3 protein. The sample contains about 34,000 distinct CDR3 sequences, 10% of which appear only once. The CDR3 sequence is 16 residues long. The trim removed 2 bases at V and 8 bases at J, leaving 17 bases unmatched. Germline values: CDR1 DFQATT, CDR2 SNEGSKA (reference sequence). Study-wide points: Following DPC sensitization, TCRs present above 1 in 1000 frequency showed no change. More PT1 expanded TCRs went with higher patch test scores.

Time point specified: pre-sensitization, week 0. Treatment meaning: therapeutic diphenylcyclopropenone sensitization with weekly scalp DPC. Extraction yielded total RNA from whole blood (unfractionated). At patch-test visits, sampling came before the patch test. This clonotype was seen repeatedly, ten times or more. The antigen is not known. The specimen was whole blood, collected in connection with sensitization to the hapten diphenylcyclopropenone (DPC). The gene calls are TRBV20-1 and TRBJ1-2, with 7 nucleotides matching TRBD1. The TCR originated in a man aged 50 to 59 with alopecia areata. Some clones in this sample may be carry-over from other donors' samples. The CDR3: CSARSIYRGSSEGYTF. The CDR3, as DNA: TGCAGTGCTAGATCAATCTACAGGGGATCCTCAGAAGGCTACACCTTC.